One sample yielded the 28 T cell receptor beta chains listed below, sequenced in a study of cytomegalovirus exposure and HLA in healthy donors. Primers for the PCR totalled 60 Vbeta and 13 Jbeta. Measured with immunoSEQ multiplex PCR; TCRdb has only the in-frame clones, and not every one. Among approximately 89,000 clones listed, under 85% were seen once. The source material was PBMCs. These receptors were obtained from a male donor in good health and CMV-seronegative.

This chain connects TRBV5-5 to TRBJ1-6, with 7 bases fitting TRBD1. The CDR3 contains 15 residues. V gave up 9 bases and J gave up 7 bases; unmatched junction bases: 13. Per the germline V gene, CDR1 is SGHKS and CDR2 is YYEKEE (reference sequence). CDR3 sequence: CATSRGTAGNSPLHF. The CDR3, as DNA: TGTGCCACCTCGAGGGGGACAGCCGGAAATTCACCCCTCCACTTT.

In this sample, this clone turned up once. The rearrangement uses TRBV29-1 and TRBJ1-2, with 9 bases identical to TRBD1. The germline CDR1 and CDR2 sequences are SQVTM and ANQGSEA. V was pared by 7 bases and J by 5 bases, with 8 bases of the junction left unmatched. The CDR3 contains 13 residues. CDR3 loop: CSDGQGSGYGYTF. The CDR3 nucleotides read TGCAGCGACGGACAGGGGAGCGGGTATGGCTACACCTTC. The variable domain in full, with the rest retrieved from reference TRBV29-1 and TRBJ1-2, is SAVISQKPSRDICQRGTSLTIQCQVDSQVTMMFWYRQQPGQSLTLIATANQGSEATYESGFVIDKFPISRPNLTFSTLTVSNMSPEDSSIYLCSDGQGSGYGYTFGSGTRLTVV.

The chain links TRBV19 to TRBJ1-2; D remains ambiguous. V dropped 3 bases and J dropped 5 bases, with 22 bases sitting between them. From germline, CDR1 is LNHDA and CDR2 SQIVND (reference sequence). CDR3 length: 17 residues. Written as DNA, the CDR3 is TGTGCCAGTAGTATCGAGACGCGGCAGCTCTACGGGTATGGCTACACCTTC. It encodes CASSIETRQLYGYGYTF.

The rearrangement links TRBV6-1 to TRBJ1-4; the D is unclear. The CDR3 runs to 13 residues. Germline V gene sequence: CDR1 MNHNS, CDR2 SASEGT. Trimming removed 3 bases from V and 8 bases from J, with 10 bases in between. CDR3 region: CASSEGRYEKLFF. The CDR3 nucleotides read TGTGCCAGCAGTGAGGGCCGGTACGAAAAACTGTTTTTT.

The V call is TRBV5-6, the J call TRBJ1-3; D is ambiguous. CDR3 length: 14 amino acids. With 3 bases removed from V and 8 bases from J, the gap between germline ends came to 15 bases. Germline CDR1 is SGHDT and CDR2 is YYEEEE. The CDR3 DNA follows: TGTGCCAGCAGCTCGGGTCTAAACGGAGACACCATATATTTT. Amino acids: CASSSGLNGDTIYF.

This sequence joins TRBV28 and TRBJ2-7, with D perhaps matching TRBD1 (6 bases). The V end lost 4 bases, the J end lost 4 bases, and 20 bases lay between the germline ends. CDR3 length: 16 amino acids. CDR1 is MDHEN, CDR2 SYDVKM, per germline. CDR3 nucleotide sequence: TGTGCCAGCAGTTCGTATCAGGGGACGCTCATATACGAGCAGTACTTC. This encodes CASSSYQGTLIYEQYF.

This chain links TRBV2 with TRBJ2-2, with 9 bases aligning to TRBD1. CDR1 is SNHLY and CDR2 is FYNNEI in the germline V gene. CDR3 length: 18 residues. J gave up 0 bases and V 6 bases, and 11 bases lay outside the gene matches. CDR3 bases: TGTGCCAGCAGCATAGCCTCAACAGGGGGCTCGAACACCGGGGAGCTGTTTTTT. Its translation is CASSIASTGGSNTGELFF.

The rearrangement links TRBV5-6 to TRBJ1-2, with TRBD1 matching over 9 bases. The CDR3 contains 12 residues. V lost 6 bases and J lost 6; bases outside the gene matches: 3. Germline-derived CDR1 and CDR2 are SGHDT and YYEEEE. The CDR3 DNA sequence: TGTGCCAGCACCACAGGGGGCGATGGCTACACCTTC. Translated: CASTTGGDGYTF.

The genes are TRBV2 and TRBJ2-1; D possibly corresponds to TRBD1 (5 bases). Germline CDR1 reads SNHLY; CDR2 reads FYNNEI. The CDR3 extends over 17 amino acids. Trimming stripped 5 bases from V and 0 bases from J, with 17 bases between. CDR3 region: CASSSPRERSSYNEQFF. DNA of the CDR3: TGTGCCAGCAGTTCCCCCAGGGAACGGAGCTCCTACAATGAGCAGTTCTTC. Together with reference TRBV2 and TRBJ2-1, the CDR3 gives the full variable domain: EPEVTQTPSHQVTQMGQEVILRCVPISNHLYFYWYRQILGQKVEFLVSFYNNEISEKSEIFDDQFSVERPDGSNFTLKIRSTKLEDSAMYFCASSSPRERSSYNEQFFGPGTRLTVL.

The V gene is TRBV7-2, the J gene TRBJ1-2; 7 nucleotides agree with TRBD1. V shed 5 bases, J shed 4 bases, and the junction held 10 bases outside the gene matches. This CDR3 is 15 amino acids long. CDR1 is SGHTA, CDR2 FQGNSA, per germline. In nucleotides, the CDR3 is TGTGCCAGCAGCCAGATGACAGGGTCTGGCTATGGCTACACCTTC. Protein sequence: CASSQMTGSGYGYTF.

The chain uses TRBV18 and TRBJ2-2; TRBD2 might be the D (5 bases). This CDR3 is 15 amino acids long. V was cut by 6 bases and J by 2 bases, with 13 bases left in between. Germline V lookup: CDR1 KGHSH, CDR2 LQKENI. CDR3 loop: CASSVGEFNTGELFF. CDR3 DNA sequence: TGTGCCAGCTCTGTCGGGGAATTCAACACCGGGGAGCTGTTTTTT. The complete variable domain, with remaining parts taken from reference TRBV18 and TRBJ2-2, reads NAGVMQNPRHLVRRRGQEARLRCSPMKGHSHVYWYRQLPEEGLKFMVYLQKENIIDESGMPKERFSAEFPKEGPSILRIQQVVRGDSAAYFCASSVGEFNTGELFFGEGSRLTVL.

This clone was counted between two and nine times. The gene calls are TRBV7-2 and TRBJ2-7; TRBD1 matches 10 bases. V was clipped by 1 base and J by 0 bases; unmatched bases: 9. The CDR3 sequence is 18 residues long. Germline V lookup: CDR1 SGHTA, CDR2 FQGNSA. The CDR3 spells CASSLVGTGAGGSYEQYF. In nucleotides, the CDR3 is TGTGCCAGCAGCTTAGTTGGGACAGGGGCTGGGGGCTCCTACGAGCAGTACTTC.

The chain uses TRBV5-1 and TRBJ1-2; a possible D gene is TRBD1 (6 bases). Between the trimmed V and J ends, which lost 4 bases and 8 bases, there was a span of 15 bases. The CDR3 consists of 13 residues. The V gene's germline CDR1 is SGHRS and CDR2 YFSETQ. The CDR3 region is CASSRLRQEGYTF. In DNA form, the CDR3 reads TGCGCCAGCAGCCGCTTGAGACAGGAGGGCTACACCTTC.

The chain recombines TRBV5-1 with TRBJ2-7, with TRBD2 matching 7 bases. The CDR3 spans 12 residues. The V and J ends lost 7 bases and 3 bases, in that order; junction bases with no gene match: 4. Germline values: CDR1 SGHRS, CDR2 YFSETQ. CDR3 in amino acids: CASGLGYYEQYF. The CDR3 DNA reads as TGCGCCAGCGGACTAGGGTACTACGAGCAGTACTTC.

This clone was detected a few times. In DNA, the CDR3 is TGCAGCGTTGAAGATCATCTAAGGGGTGATTCACCCCTCCACTTT. Translating it yields CSVEDHLRGDSPLHF. This sequence joins TRBV29-1 and TRBJ1-6, with D perhaps matching TRBD1 (5 bases). In germline, CDR1 is SQVTM, CDR2 ANQGSEA. V lost 0 bases and J lost 8, with 14 bases in between. The CDR3 contains 15 residues.

This chain links TRBV5-4 with TRBJ2-3; perhaps TRBD2 as D (5 bases). Germline V gene data show CDR1 as SGHNT and CDR2 as YYREEE (reference sequence). This CDR3 is 14 amino acids long. Between the trimmed V and J ends, which lost 0 bases and 2 bases, there was a span of 7 bases. CDR3 sequence (DNA): TGTGCCAGCAGCTTGGCGAGGGACACAGATACGCAGTATTTT. Its translation is CASSLARDTDTQYF.

V is TRBV5-5 and J is TRBJ1-2; 11 positions match TRBD1. The germline gives CDR1 SGHKS, CDR2 YYEKEE (reference sequence). There are 17 residues in the CDR3. V was clipped by 0 bases and J by 7 bases; unmatched bases: 11. The CDR3, as DNA: TGTGCCAGCAGCTTGGACCCGGGACAGGGGGGTTCTGCTGGCTACACCTTC. Residues: CASSLDPGQGGSAGYTF.

The chain uses TRBV30 and TRBJ2-3, with a weak D call TRBD2 (6 bases). The CDR3 sequence is 16 residues long. Germline V gene lookup returns CDR1 GTSNPN and CDR2 SVGIG (reference sequence). Trimming stripped 0 bases from V and 0 bases from J, with 13 bases between. CDR3 sequence reads: CAWSVGTLPSTDTQYF. The DNA of the CDR3 is TGTGCCTGGAGTGTCGGGACTCTCCCTAGCACAGATACGCAGTATTTT.

This clone was counted a single time. The chain is built from TRBV4-3 and TRBJ1-6; maybe TRBD1 (6 bases). Germline V gives CDR1 LGHNA, CDR2 YSLEER. The CDR3 length is 15 residues. V lost 0 bases and J lost 9, with 12 bases in between. Written as DNA, the CDR3 is TGCGCCAGCAGCCAAGAATCAACAGGGATTTCACCCCTCCACTTT. This encodes CASSQESTGISPLHF.

The J gene is TRBJ2-5, the V gene TRBV29-1, with 10 positions matching TRBD2. Trimming took 6 bases from V and 1 from J; bases not matched to a gene: 11. CDR1 is SQVTM and CDR2 is ANQGSEA in the germline V gene. The CDR3 covers 16 residues. The CDR3 sequence is CSVGGASGSPQETQYF. In DNA, the CDR3 is TGCAGCGTAGGCGGGGCTAGCGGGAGCCCCCAAGAGACCCAGTACTTC.

In this sample, this clone turned up a few times. The chain has TRBV7-8 and TRBJ2-3; 7 bases agree with TRBD2. The V and J ends lost 3 bases and 3 bases, in that order; junction bases with no gene match: 3. Germline CDR1 reads SGHVS; CDR2 reads FQNEAQ. The CDR3 consists of 14 residues. The CDR3 DNA is TGTGCCAGCAGCTTTAGGCGGGGGACAGATACGCAGTATTTT. Protein product: CASSFRRGTDTQYF.

The V and J genes are TRBV9 and TRBJ2-3; TRBD2 agrees at 9 bases. The ends lost 0 bases at V and 6 bases at J; junction bases unmatched: 8. Germline CDR1 SGDLS, CDR2 YYNGEE. The CDR3 consists of 16 residues. The DNA for the CDR3 is TGTGCCAGCAGCGTAGTGGATAGCGGGGGAGGCGATACGCAGTATTTT. This encodes CASSVVDSGGGDTQYF.

The V and J genes are TRBV11-2 and TRBJ1-2; D call uncertain. This CDR3 is 13 amino acids long. Trimming took off 5 bases at V and 8 bases at J, with 15 bases between the two ends. The germline CDR1 and CDR2 sequences are SGHAT and FQNNGV. The CDR3 coding sequence is TGTGCCAGCAGCGCGTCCGGTCTCTCGGGCTACACCTTC. Its translation is CASSASGLSGYTF.

This clone was detected only a few times. This chain links TRBV5-1 with TRBJ2-4, with 8 positions matching TRBD1. The V gene's germline CDR1 is SGHRS and CDR2 YFSETQ. With 0 bases clipped from V and 5 bases from J, the junction kept 1 base outside the gene matches. This CDR3 is built from 14 residues. This chain's CDR3 is CASSLGTGQNIQYF. CDR3 DNA: TGCGCCAGCAGCTTGGGGACAGGGCAAAACATTCAGTACTTC.

This clone was detected only a few times. The genes are TRBV2 and TRBJ2-3, with 8 bases aligning to TRBD2. The ends lost 9 bases at V and 2 bases at J; junction bases unmatched: 4. The CDR3 runs 13 residues. CDR1 and CDR2 (germline): SNHLY, FYNNEI. The CDR3 region is CASTSGLTDTQYF. The CDR3 nucleotides read TGTGCCAGTACTAGCGGCCTCACAGATACGCAGTATTTT.

The chain couples TRBV7-9 to TRBJ1-1; a possible D gene is TRBD1 (5 bases). Trimming left V 2 bases short and J 6 bases short, with 16 bases between. The germline CDR1 and CDR2 sequences are SEHNR and FQNEAQ (reference sequence). This CDR3 is built from 15 residues. CDR3 nucleotide sequence: TGTGCCAGCAGCTTAATTTTTGGCAGGGAAGCTGAAGCTTTCTTT. Its translation: CASSLIFGREAEAFF.

V and J are TRBV5-1 and TRBJ1-1; D possibly corresponds to TRBD1 (5 bases). With 2 bases removed from V and 1 base from J, the gap between germline ends came to 9 bases. Looked up from germline, CDR1 is SGHRS and CDR2 is YFSETQ. The CDR3 contains 14 residues. CDR3 region: CASSLRQTNTEAFF. The DNA of the CDR3 is TGCGCCAGCAGCTTAAGACAGACGAACACTGAAGCTTTCTTT.

This chain joins TRBV4-3 and TRBJ1-1, with 10 bases matching TRBD1. The germline V gene has CDR1 LGHNA and CDR2 YSLEER. This CDR3 comprises 16 residues. Trimming at V came to 0 bases and at J to 3 bases, leaving 4 bases not matched to a gene. For the CDR3, the DNA is TGCGCCAGCAGCCAAGAGAGACAGGGGGCGTACACTGAAGCTTTCTTT. It specifies CASSQERQGAYTEAFF.